The 12 T cell receptor beta chains below were found in one sample sequenced in a study of T cells after yellow fever vaccination. TCRdb fed the 5' RACE reads into MiXCR, producing one record per CDR3 protein. The table lists some 300,000 distinct CDR3 sequences, around 3.6% of them singletons. This material consisted of PBMCs, taken on the day of the yellow fever booster vaccination. These receptors all stem from a man aged 18 to 29 who received the YFV17D yellow fever vaccine.

This clonotype was recorded at least ten times. V is TRBV5-1 and J is TRBJ1-2; D is undetermined. Germline CDR1 SGHRS, CDR2 YFSETQ. Trimming stripped 1 base from V and 3 bases from J, with 10 bases between. The CDR3 has 14 residues. The CDR3 bases are TGCGCCAGCAGCTTGCCATCCCTTGACTATGGCTACACCTTC. Amino acid sequence: CASSLPSLDYGYTF.

This clonotype was observed a handful of times. The V gene is TRBV5-1, the J gene TRBJ2-2; TRBD1 is a possible D gene (6 bases). This CDR3 region has 15 residues. With 7 bases removed from V and 4 bases from J, the gap between germline ends came to 17 bases. Germline V gives CDR1 SGHRS, CDR2 YFSETQ. DNA for the CDR3: TGCGCCAGCGCAAGTAGGCAGGGGAGCACCGGGGAGCTGTTTTTT. Translating it yields CASASRQGSTGELFF.

This clonotype was found a few times. The J gene is TRBJ2-7, the V gene TRBV30, with 9 bases fitting TRBD1. Germline assignment: CDR1 GTSNPN and CDR2 SVGIG (reference sequence). CDR3 size: 13 residues. With 5 bases clipped from V and 2 bases from J, the junction kept 4 bases outside the gene matches. CDR3 loop: CAWAGTGTYEQYF. The CDR3 DNA sequence: TGTGCCTGGGCTGGGACAGGGACCTACGAGCAGTACTTC.

This clonotype was observed at least ten times. The chain links TRBV20-1 to TRBJ2-1, with a weak D call TRBD2 (6 bases). The CDR3 contains 14 residues. CDR1 is DFQATT and CDR2 is SNEGSKA in the germline V gene (reference sequence). Trimming stripped 4 bases from V and 6 bases from J, with 16 bases between. The CDR3 spells CSANGGTVSNEQFF. Written as DNA, the CDR3 is TGCAGTGCTAACGGCGGGACTGTTTCCAATGAGCAGTTCTTC.

This clonotype was seen a handful of times. The chain is built from TRBV7-3 and TRBJ1-5, with D possibly being TRBD1 (5 bases). The V end lost 0 bases, the J end lost 0 bases, and 15 bases lay between the germline ends. The CDR3 extends over 18 amino acids. Germline CDR1 SGHTA, CDR2 FQGTGA. The CDR3 loop reads CASSLTGGIKTSNQPQHF. CDR3 DNA: TGTGCCAGCAGCTTAACGGGGGGTATAAAGACTAGCAATCAGCCCCAGCATTTT.

This clonotype was recorded at least ten times. The chain combines TRBV19 with TRBJ2-7; possible D gene TRBD2, 5 bases. The CDR3 spans 14 residues. CDR1 is LNHDA, CDR2 SQIVND, per germline (reference sequence). Between the trimmed V and J ends, which lost 3 bases and 7 bases, there was a span of 16 bases. The CDR3 region is CASSIGIGGGEQYF. CDR3 in DNA: TGTGCCAGTAGTATCGGGATTGGAGGTGGTGAGCAGTACTTC.

This clonotype appeared many times. The chain combines TRBV9 with TRBJ1-6; weak D call: TRBD1 (6 bases). Trimming took off 0 bases at V and 7 bases at J, with 11 bases between the two ends. Germline CDR1 is SGDLS and CDR2 is YYNGEE. The CDR3 loop spans 15 amino acids. The CDR3 DNA sequence: TGTGCCAGCAGCGTAGCGGCAGGGGAAAATTCACCCCTCCACTTT. Translation gives CASSVAAGENSPLHF.

This clonotype has a handful of counts. J is TRBJ2-1 and V is TRBV7-2; D remains unclear. V was shortened by 1 base and J by 7 bases, with 8 bases between the two germline ends. The CDR3 totals 13 residues. From germline, CDR1 is SGHTA and CDR2 FQGNSA. The CDR3 reads CASSLGATNEQFF. DNA for the CDR3: TGTGCCAGCAGCTTAGGGGCCACGAATGAGCAGTTCTTC.

This clonotype was observed many times. This rearrangement joins TRBV6-2 or TRBV6-3 to TRBJ1-1; D remains unclear. The germline V and J ends were trimmed by 4 bases and 0 bases, with 3 bases remaining between them. Germline V gene data show CDR1 as MNHEY and CDR2 as SVGEGT. This CDR3 contains 12 residues. The CDR3 DNA follows: TGTGCCAGCAGTTGGGTGAACACTGAAGCTTTCTTT. It translates to CASSWVNTEAFF.

V is TRBV11-2 and J is TRBJ1-3, with no clear D. This CDR3 region has 12 residues. From germline, CDR1 is SGHAT and CDR2 FQNNGV. V was pared by 6 bases and J by 4 bases, with 7 bases between. CDR3 DNA sequence: TGTGCCAGCAGGCAGATCGGAAACACCATATATTTT. It translates to CASRQIGNTIYF.

This chain joins TRBV3-1 and TRBJ2-2, with D unclear. The germline V gene encodes CDR1 LGHDT and CDR2 YNNKEL (reference sequence). This CDR3 is built from 16 residues. Trimming removed 0 bases at V and 4 bases at J, with 12 bases between. CDR3 amino acids: CASSQDSGAITGELFF. The CDR3 bases are TGTGCCAGCAGCCAAGATTCGGGCGCTATCACCGGGGAGCTGTTTTTT.

This clonotype was picked up many times. The chain couples TRBV15 to TRBJ2-5; 8 bases line up with TRBD2. The CDR3 contains 17 residues. Germline V lookup: CDR1 LNHNV, CDR2 YYDKDF (reference sequence). V lost 4 bases, J lost 2 bases, and 12 bases stayed unmatched. In DNA form, the CDR3 reads TGTGCCACCAGCAATATTACGCGGGGGGACAAACAAGAGACCCAGTACTTC. Residues: CATSNITRGDKQETQYF.